The clone carrying this TCR beta chain was recorded many times. What it binds is not known. RNA transcripts yielded amplified TCR beta CDR3 regions. Investigators did first-round RT-PCR with HTBI primers, then second-round multiplex PCR. TCRdb used MiXCR to reprocess the multiplex PCR reads, holding one entry per CDR3 protein. The sample includes a few hundred thousand distinct CDR3 sequences, approximately 17% of them seen just once. If no ophthalmopathy appeared within 18 months of follow-up, hyperthyroidism was termed stable. The study excluded patients with other autoimmune diseases, uncontrolled infections, pregnancy or lactation. V shed 6 bases and J shed 10 bases, with 12 bases lying between them. The CDR3 sequence is 11 residues long. CDR1 MDHEN and CDR2 SYDVKM come from the germline V gene. This sample is drawn from a study of Graves' ophthalmopathy and Graves' hyperthyroidism. Findings of the study overall: The model forecast ophthalmopathy progression, reaching under 71% sensitivity and 72% to 80% specificity.

Material: peripheral blood. This clonotype was obtained from an adult woman with stable Graves' hyperthyroidism. The chain recombines TRBV28 with TRBJ1-1; D is possibly TRBD1 (6 bases). The CDR3 spells CASRHRGVAFF. The CDR3 DNA follows: TGTGCCAGCAGGCATAGGGGGGTAGCTTTCTTT.